This T cell receptor beta chain stems from a study of T-cell memory formation after mild COVID-19. Study-wide results and caveats: Pre-infection memory held some responding clones, suggesting pre-existing cross-reactive T cells responded.

The V end lost 2 bases, the J end lost 4 bases, and 10 bases lay between the germline ends. Germline V gives CDR1 SGHDT, CDR2 YYEEEE. The CDR3 totals 13 residues. Turning to this clonotype: Its antigen is as yet unknown.

A single record per CDR3 protein comes from TCRdb applying MiXCR to the 5' RACE reads. The repertoire holds roughly 550,000 distinct CDR3 sequences, with around 20% as singletons. The chain couples TRBV5-6 to TRBJ2-7, with D uncertain. Sequencing was done on a sample of PBMCs or a T cell subset sorted from them (not recorded which). This TCR came from an adult woman who had mild COVID-19 (a few samples of this study predate the infection). Cell type and time point are not known. The CDR3 DNA sequence: TGTGCCAGCAGCTTAGAAAGAAAATACGAGCAGTACTTC. This translates into CASSLERKYEQYF.